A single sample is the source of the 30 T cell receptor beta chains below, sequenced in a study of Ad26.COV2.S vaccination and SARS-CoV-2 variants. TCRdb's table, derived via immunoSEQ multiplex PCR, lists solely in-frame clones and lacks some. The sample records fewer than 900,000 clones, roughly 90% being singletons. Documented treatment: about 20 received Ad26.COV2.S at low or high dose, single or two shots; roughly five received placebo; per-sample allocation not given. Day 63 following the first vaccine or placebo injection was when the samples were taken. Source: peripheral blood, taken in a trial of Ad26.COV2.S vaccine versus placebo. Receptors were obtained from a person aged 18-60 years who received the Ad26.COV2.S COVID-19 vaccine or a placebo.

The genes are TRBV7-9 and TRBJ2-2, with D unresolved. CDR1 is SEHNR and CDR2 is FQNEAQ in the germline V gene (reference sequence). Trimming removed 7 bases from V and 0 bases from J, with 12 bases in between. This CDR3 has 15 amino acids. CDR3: CASTLGAANTGELFF. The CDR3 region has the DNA TGTGCCAGCACCCTCGGCGCGGCGAACACCGGGGAGCTGTTTTTT.

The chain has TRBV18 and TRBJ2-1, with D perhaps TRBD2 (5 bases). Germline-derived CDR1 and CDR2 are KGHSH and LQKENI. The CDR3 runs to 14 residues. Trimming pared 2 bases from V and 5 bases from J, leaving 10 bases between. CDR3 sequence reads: CASSPVFGDNEQFF. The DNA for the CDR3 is TGTGCCAGCTCACCAGTTTTCGGGGACAATGAGCAGTTCTTC.

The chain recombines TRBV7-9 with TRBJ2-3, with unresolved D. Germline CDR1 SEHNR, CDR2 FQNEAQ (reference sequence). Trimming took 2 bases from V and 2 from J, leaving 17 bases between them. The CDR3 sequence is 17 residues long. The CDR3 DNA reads TGTGCCAGCAGCTTAAGCCCAGTTGTAGGGCCCACAGATACGCAGTATTTT. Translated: CASSLSPVVGPTDTQYF.

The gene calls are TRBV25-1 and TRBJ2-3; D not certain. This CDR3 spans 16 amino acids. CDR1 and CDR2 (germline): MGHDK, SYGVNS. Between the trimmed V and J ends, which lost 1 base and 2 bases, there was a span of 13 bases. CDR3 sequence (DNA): TGTGCCAGCAGTGAATTTGCTCGGGCAGCCACAGATACGCAGTATTTT. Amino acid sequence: CASSEFARAATDTQYF.

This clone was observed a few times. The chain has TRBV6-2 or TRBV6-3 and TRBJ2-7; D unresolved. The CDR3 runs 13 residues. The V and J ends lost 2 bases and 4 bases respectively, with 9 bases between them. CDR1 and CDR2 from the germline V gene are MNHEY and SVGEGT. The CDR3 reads CASSYVGWYEQYF. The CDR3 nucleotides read TGTGCCAGCAGTTACGTGGGTTGGTACGAGCAGTACTTC.

The CDR3 protein is CASSALAGGTYNEQFF. The CDR3 DNA follows: TGTGCCAGCAGCGCCCTAGCGGGGGGGACGTACAATGAGCAGTTCTTC. V and J are TRBV11-2 and TRBJ2-1; 12 bases are a match to TRBD2. The CDR3 is 16 residues long. The germline gives CDR1 SGHAT, CDR2 FQNNGV. The ends lost 5 bases at V and 4 bases at J; junction bases unmatched: 6.

CDR3: CASSQDRVTEAFF. CDR3 nucleotide sequence: TGTGCCAGCTCACAAGACAGGGTCACTGAAGCTTTCTTT. This chain connects TRBV18 to TRBJ1-1; 7 bases align to TRBD1. CDR1 and CDR2 (germline): KGHSH, LQKENI. V was pared by 4 bases and J by 4 bases, with 3 bases of the junction left unmatched. This CDR3 is 13 amino acids long.

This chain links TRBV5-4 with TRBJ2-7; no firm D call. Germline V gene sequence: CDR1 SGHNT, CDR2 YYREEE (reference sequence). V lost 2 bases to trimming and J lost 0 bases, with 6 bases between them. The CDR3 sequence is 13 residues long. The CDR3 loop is CASSFDTSYEQYF. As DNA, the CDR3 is TGTGCCAGCAGCTTCGACACCTCCTACGAGCAGTACTTC.

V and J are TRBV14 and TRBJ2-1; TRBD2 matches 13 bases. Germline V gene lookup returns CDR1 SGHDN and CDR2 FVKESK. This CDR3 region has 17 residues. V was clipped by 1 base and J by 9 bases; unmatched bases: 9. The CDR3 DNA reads TGTGCCAGCAGCCAAGCCCCGACTAGCGGGAGGAGGAGTGAGCAGTTCTTC. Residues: CASSQAPTSGRRSEQFF.

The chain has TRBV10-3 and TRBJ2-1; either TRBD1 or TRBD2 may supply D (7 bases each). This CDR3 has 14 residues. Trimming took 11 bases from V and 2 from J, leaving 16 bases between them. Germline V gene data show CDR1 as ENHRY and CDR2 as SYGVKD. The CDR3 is CASRGDYPYNEQFF. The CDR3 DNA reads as TGTGCCTCCAGGGGGGACTACCCCTACAATGAGCAGTTCTTC.

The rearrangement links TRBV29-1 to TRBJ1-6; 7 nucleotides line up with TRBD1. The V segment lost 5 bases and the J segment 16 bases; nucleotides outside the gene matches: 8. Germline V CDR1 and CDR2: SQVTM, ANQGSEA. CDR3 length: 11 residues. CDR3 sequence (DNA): TGCAGCGTTCGGGACAGTACCTCTCTCCACTTT. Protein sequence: CSVRDSTSLHF.

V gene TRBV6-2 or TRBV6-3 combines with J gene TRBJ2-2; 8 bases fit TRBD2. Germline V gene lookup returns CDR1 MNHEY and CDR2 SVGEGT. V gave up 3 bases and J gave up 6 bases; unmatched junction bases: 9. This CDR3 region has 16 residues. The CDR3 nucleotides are TGTGCCAGCAGTTATATGAGAGCGGGAGATTCCGGGGAGCTGTTTTTT. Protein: CASSYMRAGDSGELFF.

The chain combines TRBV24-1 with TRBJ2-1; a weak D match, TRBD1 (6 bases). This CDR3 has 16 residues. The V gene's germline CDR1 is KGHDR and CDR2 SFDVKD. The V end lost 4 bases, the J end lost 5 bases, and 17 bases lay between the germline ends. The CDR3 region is CATSDPGQGSHNEQFF. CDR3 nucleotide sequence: TGTGCCACCAGTGACCCCGGGCAGGGGTCCCACAATGAGCAGTTCTTC.

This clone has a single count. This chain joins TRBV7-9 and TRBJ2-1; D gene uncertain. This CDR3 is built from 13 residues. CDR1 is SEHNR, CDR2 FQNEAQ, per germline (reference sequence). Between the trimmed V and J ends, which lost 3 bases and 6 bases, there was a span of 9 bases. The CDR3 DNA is TGTGCCAGCAGCTTCCCCTCTAGCAATGAGCAGTTCTTC. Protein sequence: CASSFPSSNEQFF.

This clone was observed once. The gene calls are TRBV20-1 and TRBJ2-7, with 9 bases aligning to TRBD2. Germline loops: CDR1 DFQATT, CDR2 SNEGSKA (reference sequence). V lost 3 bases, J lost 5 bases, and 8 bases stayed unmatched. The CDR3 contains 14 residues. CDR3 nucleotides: TGCAGTGCTAGTGTCCCTAGCGGGAACCACGAGCAGTACTTC. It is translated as CSASVPSGNHEQYF.

The CDR3 is CASRLAGGLIRSYNEQFF. CDR3 DNA: TGCGCCAGTAGACTAGCGGGGGGCCTCATACGATCCTACAATGAGCAGTTCTTC. The chain has TRBV10-1 and TRBJ2-1; 13 bases line up with TRBD2. Germline V gene data show CDR1 as WNHNN and CDR2 as SYGVQD (reference sequence). The junction had 12 bases not matched to a gene; V was cut back by 9 bases and J by 1 base. The length of the CDR3 is 18 residues.

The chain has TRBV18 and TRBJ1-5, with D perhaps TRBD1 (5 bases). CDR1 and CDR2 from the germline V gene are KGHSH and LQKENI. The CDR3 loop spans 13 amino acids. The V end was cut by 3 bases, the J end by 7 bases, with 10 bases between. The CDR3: CASSPETAQPQHF. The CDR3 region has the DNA TGTGCCAGCTCACCGGAGACAGCACAGCCCCAGCATTTT.

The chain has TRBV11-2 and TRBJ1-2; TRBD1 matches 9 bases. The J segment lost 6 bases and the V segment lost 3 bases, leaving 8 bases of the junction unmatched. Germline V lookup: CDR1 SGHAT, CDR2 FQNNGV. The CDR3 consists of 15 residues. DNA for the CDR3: TGTGCCAGCAGCTTTTATGGGACAGGGAGGAATGGCTACACCTTC. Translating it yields CASSFYGTGRNGYTF.

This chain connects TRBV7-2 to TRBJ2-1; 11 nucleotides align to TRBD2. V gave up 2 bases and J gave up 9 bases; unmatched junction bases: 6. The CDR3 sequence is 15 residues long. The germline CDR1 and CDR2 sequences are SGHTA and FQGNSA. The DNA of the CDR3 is TGTGCCAGCAGCTTAACTAGCGGGAGTTATGGTGAGCAGTTCTTC. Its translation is CASSLTSGSYGEQFF.

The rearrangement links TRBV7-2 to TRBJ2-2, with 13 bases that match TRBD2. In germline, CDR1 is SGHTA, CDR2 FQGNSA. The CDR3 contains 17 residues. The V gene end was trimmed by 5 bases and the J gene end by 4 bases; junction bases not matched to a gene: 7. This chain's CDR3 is CASSPLAGGSGTGELFF. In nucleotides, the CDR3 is TGTGCCAGCAGCCCACTAGCGGGAGGGTCAGGCACCGGGGAGCTGTTTTTT.

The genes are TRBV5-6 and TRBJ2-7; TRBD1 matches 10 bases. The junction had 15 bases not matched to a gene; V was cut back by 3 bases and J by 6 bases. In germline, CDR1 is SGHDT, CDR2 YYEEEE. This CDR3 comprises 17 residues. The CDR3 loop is CASSSTGWGQGRSEQYF. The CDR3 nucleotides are TGTGCCAGCAGCTCAACAGGGTGGGGACAGGGGAGGTCCGAGCAGTACTTC.

The CDR3 reads CASSQGTGPGTEAFF. The CDR3 bases are TGTGCCAGCAGCCAAGGCACAGGTCCGGGCACTGAAGCTTTCTTT. This chain joins TRBV4-2 and TRBJ1-1; D might be TRBD1 (5 bases). The CDR3 contains 15 residues. Deletions cut 1 base from V and 4 bases from J, with 13 bases between. Germline V CDR1 and CDR2: LGHNA, YNFKEQ.

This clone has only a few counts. CDR3 region: CAIGTLNTEAFF. The CDR3 coding sequence is TGTGCCATCGGGACCTTGAACACTGAAGCTTTCTTT. This chain connects TRBV10-3 to TRBJ1-1; D is perhaps TRBD1 (5 bases). CDR3 length: 12 residues. CDR1 ENHRY and CDR2 SYGVKD come from the germline V gene. The V end was cut by 8 bases, the J end by 0 bases, with 7 bases between.

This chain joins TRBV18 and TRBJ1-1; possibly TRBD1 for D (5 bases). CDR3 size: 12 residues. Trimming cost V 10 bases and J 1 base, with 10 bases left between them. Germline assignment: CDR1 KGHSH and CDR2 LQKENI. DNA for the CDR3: TGTGCCACCATGGGGGAGAACACTGAAGCTTTCTTT. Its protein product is CATMGENTEAFF. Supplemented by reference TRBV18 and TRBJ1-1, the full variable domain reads NAGVMQNPRHLVRRRGQEARLRCSPMKGHSHVYWYRQLPEEGLKFMVYLQKENIIDESGMPKERFSAEFPKEGPSILRIQQVVRGDSAAYFCATMGENTEAFFGQGTRLTVV.

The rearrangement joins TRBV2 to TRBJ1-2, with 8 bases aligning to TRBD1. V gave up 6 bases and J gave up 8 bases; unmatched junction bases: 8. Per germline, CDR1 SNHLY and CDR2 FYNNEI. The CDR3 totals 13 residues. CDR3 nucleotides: TGTGCCAGCAGCGAAACAGGGGGTCGAGGCTACACCTTC. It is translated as CASSETGGRGYTF.

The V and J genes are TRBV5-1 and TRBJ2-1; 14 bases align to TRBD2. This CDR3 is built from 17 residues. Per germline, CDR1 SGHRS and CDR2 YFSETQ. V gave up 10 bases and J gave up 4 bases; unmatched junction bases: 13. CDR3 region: CALWTSGGKWVYNEQFF. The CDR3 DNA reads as TGCGCCCTTTGGACTAGCGGGGGGAAGTGGGTGTACAATGAGCAGTTCTTC.

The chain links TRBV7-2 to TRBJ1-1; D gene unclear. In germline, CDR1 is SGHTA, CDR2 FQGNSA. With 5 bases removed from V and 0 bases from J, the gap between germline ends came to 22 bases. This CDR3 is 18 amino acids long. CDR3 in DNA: TGTGCCAGCAGCGAAGGGCCGCTTATCAAGGGAATGAACACTGAAGCTTTCTTT. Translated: CASSEGPLIKGMNTEAFF.

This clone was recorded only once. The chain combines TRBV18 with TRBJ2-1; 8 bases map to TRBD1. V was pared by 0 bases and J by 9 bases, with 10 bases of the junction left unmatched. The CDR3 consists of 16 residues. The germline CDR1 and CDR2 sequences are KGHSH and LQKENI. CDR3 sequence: CASSPPGTGIHGEQFF. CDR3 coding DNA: TGTGCCAGCTCACCACCGGGGACAGGAATACATGGTGAGCAGTTCTTC.

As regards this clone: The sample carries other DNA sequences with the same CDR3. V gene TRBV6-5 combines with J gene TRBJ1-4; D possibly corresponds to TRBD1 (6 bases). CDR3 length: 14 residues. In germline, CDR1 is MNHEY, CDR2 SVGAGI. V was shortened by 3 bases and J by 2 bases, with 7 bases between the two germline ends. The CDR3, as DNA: TGTGCCAGCAGTTATAGGGGGACTAATGAAAAACTGTTTTTT. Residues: CASSYRGTNEKLFF.

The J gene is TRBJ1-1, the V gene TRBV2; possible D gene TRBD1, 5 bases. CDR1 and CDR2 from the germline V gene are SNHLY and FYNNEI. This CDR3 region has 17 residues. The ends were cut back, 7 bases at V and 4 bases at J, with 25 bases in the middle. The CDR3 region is CASKTYTGRALGTEAFF. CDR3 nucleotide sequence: TGTGCCAGCAAAACTTATACGGGCAGGGCATTGGGCACTGAAGCTTTCTTT.